The 17 T cell receptor beta chains presented below share a single source sample, sequenced in a study of cytomegalovirus exposure and HLA in healthy donors. The PCR ran on 60 Vbeta and 13 Jbeta primers. Libraries were prepared by immunoSEQ multiplex PCR; TCRdb keeps only in-frame clonotypes and omits some of them. The table has some 180,000 clones, roughly 84% seen once. Sequencing used PBMCs. The receptors originated from a girl aged 2-10 years in good health and CMV-seropositive.

This clone turned up a few times. At one of its ends the junction is not consistent with the germline gene, which may arise from a read error. The chain is built from TRBV7-7 and TRBJ1-1; D not resolved. In germline, CDR1 is SSHAT, CDR2 FNYEAQ (reference sequence). The CDR3 length is 13 residues. The CDR3 sequence: CASSLEPGTDAFF. CDR3 DNA sequence: TGTGCTAGCAGCTTAGAACCGGGTACGGATGCTTTCTTT.

This clone has a handful of counts. A read error may produce the germline difference seen at one junction end. The chain is built from TRBV5-6 and TRBJ2-6, with D unclear. The CDR3 has 14 amino acids. Germline V gene sequence: CDR1 SGHDT, CDR2 YYEEEE. CDR3 region: CTSSPNTGANVLTF. Here the CDR3 DNA reads TGTACCAGCAGCCCAAACACTGGGGCCAACGTCCTGACTTTC.

This chain joins TRBV29-1 and TRBJ1-1; 8 bases line up with TRBD1. This CDR3 is built from 15 residues. The trim removed 4 bases at V and 1 base at J, leaving 8 bases unmatched. CDR1 is SQVTM and CDR2 is ANQGSEA in the germline V gene. This chain's CDR3 is CSVGNTGGGNTEAFF. The CDR3 region has the DNA TGCAGCGTTGGGAATACAGGGGGAGGGAACACTGAAGCTTTCTTT.

The chain links TRBV10-3 to TRBJ1-1; D unclear. Trimming pared 6 bases from V and 1 base from J, leaving 9 bases between. The length of the CDR3 is 13 residues. Germline assignment: CDR1 ENHRY and CDR2 SYGVKD. The CDR3 spells CAISGLPNTEAFF. CDR3 nucleotide sequence: TGTGCCATCAGCGGACTCCCGAACACTGAAGCTTTCTTT.

The V and J genes are TRBV5-1 and TRBJ2-5; TRBD1 matches 7 bases. After removal of 0 bases from V and 4 bases from J, the junction contained 3 bases not matched to a gene. Germline loops: CDR1 SGHRS, CDR2 YFSETQ. CDR3 length: 14 residues. The CDR3 DNA follows: TGCGCCAGCAGCTTGGGATCAGGGGGAGAGACCCAGTACTTC. Protein: CASSLGSGGETQYF.

The CDR3 protein is CASSLPGLGSPEQFF. The CDR3 DNA follows: TGCGCCAGCAGCTTGCCAGGACTAGGTTCTCCTGAGCAGTTCTTC. The chain has TRBV5-1 and TRBJ2-1; 7 bases match TRBD2. Germline trimming cut 1 base from V and 9 bases from J; bases unmatched to any gene: 10. This CDR3 comprises 15 residues. Germline CDR1 is SGHRS and CDR2 is YFSETQ.

This clone was observed once. The rearrangement uses TRBV5-4 and TRBJ2-7; TRBD1 matches 11 bases. The CDR3 loop spans 15 amino acids. Trimming removed 5 bases from V and 0 bases from J; junction bases left unmatched: 4. Germline V gene sequence: CDR1 SGHNT, CDR2 YYREEE (reference sequence). DNA of the CDR3: TGTGCCAGCAGGGCCGGGACAGGGGGCTCCTACGAGCAGTACTTC. Its protein is CASRAGTGGSYEQYF.

The rearrangement joins TRBV6-4 to TRBJ2-3; D is undetermined. This CDR3 region has 13 residues. The germline gives CDR1 MRHNA, CDR2 SNTAGT. V shed 5 bases and J shed 4 bases, with 10 bases lying between them. Here the CDR3 reads CASSSSAADTQYF. The CDR3 bases are TGTGCCAGCAGTTCCAGCGCGGCAGATACGCAGTATTTT.

J is TRBJ1-2 and V is TRBV6-1, with TRBD1 identical over 8 bases. CDR1 MNHNS and CDR2 SASEGT come from the germline V gene. The CDR3 is 13 amino acids. The J segment lost 7 bases and the V segment lost 5 bases, leaving 6 bases of the junction unmatched. CDR3 coding DNA: TGTGCCAGCAGTTCTTCCGGGACAGGTGGCTACACCTTC. Translated, it gives CASSSSGTGGYTF.

J is TRBJ2-7 and V is TRBV13; a weak D match, TRBD1 (5 bases). There are 14 residues in the CDR3. V was pared by 5 bases and J by 1 base, with 12 bases between. Germline-derived CDR1 and CDR2 are PRHDT and FYEKMQ (reference sequence). CDR3 sequence reads: CASSPARQSYEQYF. The DNA of the CDR3 is TGTGCCAGCAGCCCAGCACGACAGTCCTACGAGCAGTACTTC.

The V gene is TRBV29-1, the J gene TRBJ2-4, with D possibly being TRBD2 (7 bases). This CDR3 is 13 amino acids long. V lost 3 bases and J lost 8, with 14 bases in between. The germline V gene has CDR1 SQVTM and CDR2 ANQGSEA. The CDR3 sequence is CSVDGGARDIQYF. The DNA of the CDR3 is TGCAGCGTTGATGGGGGGGCACGGGACATTCAGTACTTC. Variable domain in full (rest from reference TRBV29-1 and TRBJ2-4): SAVISQKPSRDICQRGTSLTIQCQVDSQVTMMFWYRQQPGQSLTLIATANQGSEATYESGFVIDKFPISRPNLTFSTLTVSNMSPEDSSIYLCSVDGGARDIQYFGAGTRLSVL.

The chain employs TRBV30 and TRBJ2-3; 8 bases align to TRBD2. The CDR3 spans 15 residues. The V gene end was trimmed by 1 base and the J gene end by 4 bases; junction bases not matched to a gene: 7. Looked up from germline, CDR1 is GTSNPN and CDR2 is SVGIG (reference sequence). The CDR3 DNA is TGTGCCTGGAGTGCTGGGACTAGTGTCGCAGATACGCAGTATTTT. Protein product: CAWSAGTSVADTQYF.

V gene TRBV9 combines with J gene TRBJ2-3; 9 bases are shared with TRBD2. The germline V gene encodes CDR1 SGDLS and CDR2 YYNGEE. The CDR3 length is 15 residues. Unmatched junction bases numbered 9, after V lost 5 bases and J lost 5 bases. The CDR3 spells CASRPAGGLRDTQYF. In nucleotides, the CDR3 is TGTGCCAGCAGGCCTGCGGGGGGGCTCAGAGATACGCAGTATTTT. Looking up the rest from reference TRBV9 and TRBJ2-3 gives the full variable domain: DSGVTQTPKHLITATGQRVTLRCSPRSGDLSVYWYQQSLDQGLQFLIQYYNGEERAKGNILERFSAQQFPDLHSELNLSSLELGDSALYFCASRPAGGLRDTQYFGPGTRLTVL.

The rearrangement joins TRBV6-5 to TRBJ2-7; TRBD2 is a possible D gene (5 bases). The CDR3 sequence is 14 residues long. Germline values: CDR1 MNHEY, CDR2 SVGAGI. The ends were cut back, 6 bases at V and 2 bases at J, with 14 bases in the middle. CDR3: CASSRTAGPYEQYF. In nucleotides, the CDR3 is TGTGCCAGCAGCCGCACGGCGGGCCCCTACGAGCAGTACTTC.

This chain connects TRBV30 to TRBJ1-5, with D unresolved. The length of the CDR3 is 14 residues. Trimming removed 1 base at V and 2 bases at J, with 9 bases between. Germline values: CDR1 GTSNPN, CDR2 SVGIG (reference sequence). The CDR3 coding sequence is TGTGCCTGGAGTGGTTGGGGAGGCAATCAGCCCCAGCATTTT. Translation gives CAWSGWGGNQPQHF.

This chain uses TRBV2 with TRBJ2-3, with TRBD1 matching over 8 bases. Germline-derived CDR1 and CDR2 are SNHLY and FYNNEI. This CDR3 region has 18 residues. Unmatched junction bases numbered 15, after V lost 6 bases and J lost 1 base. The CDR3 DNA follows: TGTGCCAGCAGGAGGCAGGGGGCGATTATCTCTGGCACAGATACGCAGTATTTT. This sequence encodes CASRRQGAIISGTDTQYF.

This clone was counted a single time. The gene calls are TRBV27 and TRBJ2-1; D ambiguous. The CDR3 is 20 residues long. The V and J ends lost 6 bases and 2 bases respectively, with 29 bases between them. The germline V gene encodes CDR1 MNHEY and CDR2 SMNVEV (reference sequence). CDR3 residues: CASSKLPHQVQTLPYNEQFF. The CDR3 DNA follows: TGTGCCAGCAGCAAACTCCCCCACCAAGTACAGACGTTACCCTACAATGAGCAGTTCTTC.